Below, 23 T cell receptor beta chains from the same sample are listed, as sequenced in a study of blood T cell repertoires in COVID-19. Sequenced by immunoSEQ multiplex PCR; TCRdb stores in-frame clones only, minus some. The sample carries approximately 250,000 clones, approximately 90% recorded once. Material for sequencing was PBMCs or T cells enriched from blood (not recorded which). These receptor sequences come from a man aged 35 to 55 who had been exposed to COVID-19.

The CDR3 DNA sequence: TGTGCCAGCAGCGTAACTAGCGGGCACTACACAGATACGCAGTATTTT. This codes for CASSVTSGHYTDTQYF. The chain recombines TRBV9 with TRBJ2-3; 9 bases line up with TRBD2. CDR3 length equals 16 residues. Trimming removed 1 base from V and 2 bases from J; junction bases left unmatched: 5. Germline V CDR1 and CDR2: SGDLS, YYNGEE.

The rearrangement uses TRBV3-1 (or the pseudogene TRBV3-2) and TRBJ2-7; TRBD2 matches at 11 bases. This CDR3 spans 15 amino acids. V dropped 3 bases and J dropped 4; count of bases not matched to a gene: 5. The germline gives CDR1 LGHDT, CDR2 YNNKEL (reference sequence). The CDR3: CASSHQTSGKYEQYF. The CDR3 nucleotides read TGTGCCAGCAGCCACCAGACTAGCGGGAAATACGAGCAGTACTTC.

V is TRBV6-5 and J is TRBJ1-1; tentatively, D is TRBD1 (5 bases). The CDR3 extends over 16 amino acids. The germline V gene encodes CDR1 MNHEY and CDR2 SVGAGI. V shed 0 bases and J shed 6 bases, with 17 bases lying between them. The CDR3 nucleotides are TGTGCCAGCAGTTACTCCTTGGGGCAGTTGTTATCTGAAGCTTTCTTT. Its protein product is CASSYSLGQLLSEAFF.

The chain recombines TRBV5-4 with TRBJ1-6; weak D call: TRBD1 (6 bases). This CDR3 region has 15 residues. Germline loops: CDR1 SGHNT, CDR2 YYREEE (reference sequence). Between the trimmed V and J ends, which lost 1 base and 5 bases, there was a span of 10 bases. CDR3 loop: CASSLQGTNNSPLHF. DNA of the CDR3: TGTGCCAGCAGCTTGCAAGGGACAAATAATTCACCCCTCCACTTT.

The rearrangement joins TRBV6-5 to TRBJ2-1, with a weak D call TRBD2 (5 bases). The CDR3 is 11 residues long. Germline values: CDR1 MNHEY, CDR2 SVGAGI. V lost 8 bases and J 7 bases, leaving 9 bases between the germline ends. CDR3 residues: CASAEGNEQFF. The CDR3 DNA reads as TGTGCCAGCGCAGAGGGTAATGAGCAGTTCTTC.

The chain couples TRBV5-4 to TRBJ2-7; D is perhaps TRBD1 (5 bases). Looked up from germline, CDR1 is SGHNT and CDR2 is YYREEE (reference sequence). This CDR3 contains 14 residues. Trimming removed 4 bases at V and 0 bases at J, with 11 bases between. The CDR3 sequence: CASSLRQSSYEQYF. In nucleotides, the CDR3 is TGTGCCAGCAGCCTAAGACAGAGCTCCTACGAGCAGTACTTC.

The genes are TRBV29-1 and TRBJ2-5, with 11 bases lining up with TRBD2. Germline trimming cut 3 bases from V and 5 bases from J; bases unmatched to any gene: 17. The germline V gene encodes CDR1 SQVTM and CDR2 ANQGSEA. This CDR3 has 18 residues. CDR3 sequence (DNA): TGCAGCGTTGACCCCTGGGGGACTAGCGGCATCGGCGGGGAGACCCAGTACTTC. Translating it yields CSVDPWGTSGIGGETQYF.

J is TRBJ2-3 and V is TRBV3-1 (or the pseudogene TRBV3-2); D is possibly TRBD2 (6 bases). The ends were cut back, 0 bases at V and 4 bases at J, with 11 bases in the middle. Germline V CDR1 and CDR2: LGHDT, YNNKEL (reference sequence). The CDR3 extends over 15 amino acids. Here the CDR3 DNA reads TGTGCCAGCAGCCAAGATCTCGGGAGCCCAGATACGCAGTATTTT. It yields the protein CASSQDLGSPDTQYF.

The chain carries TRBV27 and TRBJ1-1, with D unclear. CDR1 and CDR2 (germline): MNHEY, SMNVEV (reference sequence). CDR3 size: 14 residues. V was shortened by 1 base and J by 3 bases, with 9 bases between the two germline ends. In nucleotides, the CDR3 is TGTGCCAGCAGTTTATTTGGGGAGGACACTGAAGCTTTCTTT. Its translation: CASSLFGEDTEAFF.

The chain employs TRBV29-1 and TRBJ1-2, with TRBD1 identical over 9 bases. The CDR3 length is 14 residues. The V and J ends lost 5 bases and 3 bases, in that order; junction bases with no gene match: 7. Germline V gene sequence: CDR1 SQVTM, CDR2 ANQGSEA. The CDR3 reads CSVFPGQGDYGYTF. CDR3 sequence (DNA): TGCAGCGTTTTCCCGGGACAGGGCGACTATGGCTACACCTTC.

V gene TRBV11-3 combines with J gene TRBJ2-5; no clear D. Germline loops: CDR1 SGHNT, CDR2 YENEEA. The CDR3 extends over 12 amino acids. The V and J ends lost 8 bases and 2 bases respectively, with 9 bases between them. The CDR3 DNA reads TGTGCCAGCGGCGGAAATCAAGAGACCCAGTACTTC. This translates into CASGGNQETQYF.

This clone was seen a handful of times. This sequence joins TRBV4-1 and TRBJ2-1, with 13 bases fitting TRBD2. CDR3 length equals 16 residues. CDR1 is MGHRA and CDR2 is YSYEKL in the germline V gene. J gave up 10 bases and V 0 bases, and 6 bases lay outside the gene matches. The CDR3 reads CASSQEGLAGDVEQFF. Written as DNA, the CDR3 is TGCGCCAGCAGCCAAGAAGGACTAGCGGGAGATGTGGAGCAGTTCTTC.

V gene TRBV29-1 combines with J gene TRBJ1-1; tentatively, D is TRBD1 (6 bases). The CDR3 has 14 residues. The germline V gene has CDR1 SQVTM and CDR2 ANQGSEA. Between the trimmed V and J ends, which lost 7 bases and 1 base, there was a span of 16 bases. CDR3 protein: CSAYEQTGNTEAFF. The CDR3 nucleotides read TGCAGCGCCTACGAACAGACAGGGAACACTGAAGCTTTCTTT. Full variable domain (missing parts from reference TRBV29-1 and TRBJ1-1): SAVISQKPSRDICQRGTSLTIQCQVDSQVTMMFWYRQQPGQSLTLIATANQGSEATYESGFVIDKFPISRPNLTFSTLTVSNMSPEDSSIYLCSAYEQTGNTEAFFGQGTRLTVV.

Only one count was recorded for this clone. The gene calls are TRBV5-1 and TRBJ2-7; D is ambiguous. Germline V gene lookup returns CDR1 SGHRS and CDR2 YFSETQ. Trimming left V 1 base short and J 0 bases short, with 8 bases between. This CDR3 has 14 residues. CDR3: CASSLTESSYEQYF. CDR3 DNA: TGCGCCAGCAGCTTGACAGAGAGCTCCTACGAGCAGTACTTC.

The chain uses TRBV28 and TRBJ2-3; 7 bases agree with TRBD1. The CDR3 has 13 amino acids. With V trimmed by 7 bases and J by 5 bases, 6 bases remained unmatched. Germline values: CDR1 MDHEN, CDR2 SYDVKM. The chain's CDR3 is CASTPGQRDTQYF. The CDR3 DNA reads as TGTGCCAGCACTCCGGGACAGCGAGATACGCAGTATTTT.

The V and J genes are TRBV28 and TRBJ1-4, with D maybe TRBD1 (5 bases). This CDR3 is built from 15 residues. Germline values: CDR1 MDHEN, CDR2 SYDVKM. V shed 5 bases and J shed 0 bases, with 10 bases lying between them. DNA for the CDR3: TGTGCCAGCAGTGATGGGGGGGCAACTAATGAAAAACTGTTTTTT. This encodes CASSDGGATNEKLFF. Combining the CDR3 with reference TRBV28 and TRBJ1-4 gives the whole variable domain DVKVTQSSRYLVKRTGEKVFLECVQDMDHENMFWYRQDPGLGLRLIYFSYDVKMKEKGDIPEGYSVSREKKERFSLILESASTNQTSMYLCASSDGGATNEKLFFGSGTQLSVL.

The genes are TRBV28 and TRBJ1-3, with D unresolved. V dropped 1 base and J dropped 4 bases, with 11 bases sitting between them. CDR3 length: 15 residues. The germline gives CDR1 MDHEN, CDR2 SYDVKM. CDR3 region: CASSLYAGSGNTIYF. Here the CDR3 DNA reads TGTGCCAGCAGTTTATATGCAGGATCCGGAAACACCATATATTTT.

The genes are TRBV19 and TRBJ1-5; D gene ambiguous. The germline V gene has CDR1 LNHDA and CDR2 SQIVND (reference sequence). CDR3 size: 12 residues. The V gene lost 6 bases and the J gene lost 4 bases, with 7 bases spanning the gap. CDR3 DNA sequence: TGTGCCAGTAGGGAGATTAATCAGCCCCAGCATTTT. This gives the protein CASREINQPQHF.

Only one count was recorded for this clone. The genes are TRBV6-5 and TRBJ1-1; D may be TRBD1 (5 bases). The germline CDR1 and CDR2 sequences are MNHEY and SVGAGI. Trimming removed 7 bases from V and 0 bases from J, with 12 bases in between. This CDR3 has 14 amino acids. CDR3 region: CASIRTFMNTEAFF. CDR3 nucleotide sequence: TGTGCCAGCATCCGGACATTCATGAACACTGAAGCTTTCTTT.

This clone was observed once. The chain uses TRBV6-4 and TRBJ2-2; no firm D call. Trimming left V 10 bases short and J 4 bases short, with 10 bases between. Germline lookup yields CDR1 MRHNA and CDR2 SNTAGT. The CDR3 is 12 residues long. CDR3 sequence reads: CATNGGTGELFF. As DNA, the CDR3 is TGTGCCACGAACGGTGGCACCGGGGAGCTGTTTTTT.

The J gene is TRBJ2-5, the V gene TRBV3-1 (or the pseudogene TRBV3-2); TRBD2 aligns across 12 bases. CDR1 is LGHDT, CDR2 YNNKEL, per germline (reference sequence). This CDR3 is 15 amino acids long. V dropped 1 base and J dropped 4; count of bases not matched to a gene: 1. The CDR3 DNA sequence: TGTGCCAGCAGCCAAGGACTAGCGGGAGCAGAGACCCAGTACTTC. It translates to CASSQGLAGAETQYF.

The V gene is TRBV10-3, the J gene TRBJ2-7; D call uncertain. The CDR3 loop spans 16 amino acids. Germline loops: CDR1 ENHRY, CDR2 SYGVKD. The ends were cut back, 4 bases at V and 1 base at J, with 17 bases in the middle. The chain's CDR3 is CAISVKLVTKSYEQYF. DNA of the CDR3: TGTGCCATCAGTGTTAAATTGGTAACAAAATCCTACGAGCAGTACTTC.

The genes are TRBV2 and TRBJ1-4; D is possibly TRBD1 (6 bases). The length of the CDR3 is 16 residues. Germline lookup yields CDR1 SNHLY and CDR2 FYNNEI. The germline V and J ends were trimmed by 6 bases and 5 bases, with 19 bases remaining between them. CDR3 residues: CASSDTQGRANEKLFF. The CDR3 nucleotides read TGTGCCAGCAGCGATACCCAGGGGAGGGCCAATGAAAAACTGTTTTTT.